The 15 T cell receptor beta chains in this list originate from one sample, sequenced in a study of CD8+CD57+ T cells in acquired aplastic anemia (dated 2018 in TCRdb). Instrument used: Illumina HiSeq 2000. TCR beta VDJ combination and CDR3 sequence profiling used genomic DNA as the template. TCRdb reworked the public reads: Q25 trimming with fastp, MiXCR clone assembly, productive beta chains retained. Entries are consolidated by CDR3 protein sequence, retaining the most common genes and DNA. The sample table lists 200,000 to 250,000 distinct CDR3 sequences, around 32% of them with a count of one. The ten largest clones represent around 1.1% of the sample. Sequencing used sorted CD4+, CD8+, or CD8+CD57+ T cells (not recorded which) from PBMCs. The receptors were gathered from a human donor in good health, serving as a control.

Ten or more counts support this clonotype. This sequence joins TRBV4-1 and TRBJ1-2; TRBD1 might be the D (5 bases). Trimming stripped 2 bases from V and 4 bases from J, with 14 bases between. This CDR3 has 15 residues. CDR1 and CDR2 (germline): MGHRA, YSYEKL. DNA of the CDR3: TGCGCCAGCAGCCAAACGACAGTCCCACCCTATGGCTACACCTTC. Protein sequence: CASSQTTVPPYGYTF.

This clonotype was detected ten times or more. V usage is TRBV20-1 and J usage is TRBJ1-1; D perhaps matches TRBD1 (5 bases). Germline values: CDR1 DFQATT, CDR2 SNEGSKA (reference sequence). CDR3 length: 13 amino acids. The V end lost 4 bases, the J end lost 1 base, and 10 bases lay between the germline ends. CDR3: CSATRDRNTEAFF. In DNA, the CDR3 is TGCAGTGCTACCAGAGACAGGAACACTGAAGCTTTCTTT.

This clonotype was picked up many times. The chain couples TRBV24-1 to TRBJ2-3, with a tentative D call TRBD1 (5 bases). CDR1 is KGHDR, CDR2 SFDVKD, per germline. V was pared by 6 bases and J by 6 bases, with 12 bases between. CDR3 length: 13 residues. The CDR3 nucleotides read TGTGCCACCAGTCGCCCAGGGCGGGATACGCAGTATTTT. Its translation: CATSRPGRDTQYF.

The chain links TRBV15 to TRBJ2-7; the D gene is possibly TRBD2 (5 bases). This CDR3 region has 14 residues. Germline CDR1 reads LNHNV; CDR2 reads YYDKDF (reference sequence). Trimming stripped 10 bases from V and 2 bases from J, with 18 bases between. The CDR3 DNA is TGTGCCAGCAGACTAATTGACGGCGCCTACGAGCAGTACTTC. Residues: CASRLIDGAYEQYF.

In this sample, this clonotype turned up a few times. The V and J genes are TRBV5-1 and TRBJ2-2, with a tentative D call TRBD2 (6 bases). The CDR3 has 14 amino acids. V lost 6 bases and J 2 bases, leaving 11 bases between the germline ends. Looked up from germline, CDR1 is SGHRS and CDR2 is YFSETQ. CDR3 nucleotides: TGCGCCAGCACAGGGACTCTCAACACCGGGGAGCTGTTTTTT. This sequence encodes CASTGTLNTGELFF.

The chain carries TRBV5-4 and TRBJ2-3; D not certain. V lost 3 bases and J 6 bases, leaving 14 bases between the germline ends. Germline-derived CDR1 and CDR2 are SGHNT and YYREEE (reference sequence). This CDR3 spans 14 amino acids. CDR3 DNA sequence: TGTGCCAGCAGCTCCTATGACCCCCCGGATACGCAGTATTTT. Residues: CASSSYDPPDTQYF.

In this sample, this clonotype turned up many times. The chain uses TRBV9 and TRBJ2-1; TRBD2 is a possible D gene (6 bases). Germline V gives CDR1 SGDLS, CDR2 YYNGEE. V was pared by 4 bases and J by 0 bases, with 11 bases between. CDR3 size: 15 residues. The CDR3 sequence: CASSFRLDSYNEQFF. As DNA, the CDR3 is TGTGCCAGCAGCTTCAGACTAGACTCCTACAATGAGCAGTTCTTC.

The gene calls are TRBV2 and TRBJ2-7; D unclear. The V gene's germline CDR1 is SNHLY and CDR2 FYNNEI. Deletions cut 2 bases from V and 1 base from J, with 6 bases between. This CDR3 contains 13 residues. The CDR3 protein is CASSESLSYEQYV. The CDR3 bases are TGTGCCAGCAGTGAAAGCCTTTCCTACGAGCAGTACGTC.

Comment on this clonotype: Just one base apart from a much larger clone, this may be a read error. In nucleotides, the CDR3 is TGTGCCAGCAGGGACAGGGGTGGTGAAAGACTGTTTTTT. It encodes CASRDRGGERLFF. The gene calls are TRBV12-3 or TRBV12-4 and TRBJ1-4, with 9 bases that match TRBD1. This CDR3 is 13 amino acids long.

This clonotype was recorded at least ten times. The DNA of the CDR3 is TGCAGTGCTCAGGACAGGGCTGGAAACACCATATATTTT. As protein: CSAQDRAGNTIYF. The chain combines TRBV20-1 with TRBJ1-3; 8 nucleotides agree with TRBD1. Trimming cost V 5 bases and J 2 bases; bases outside gene matches: 2. CDR1 DFQATT and CDR2 SNEGSKA come from the germline V gene (reference sequence). The CDR3 is made up of 13 amino acids.

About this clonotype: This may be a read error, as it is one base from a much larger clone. CDR3 DNA: TGTGCCAGCAGCCGTCTCGGACAGGGCACAGATACGCAGTATTTT. Protein product: CASSRLGQGTDTQYF. The rearrangement uses TRBV14 and TRBJ2-3; 7 positions agree with TRBD1. The ends lost 4 bases at V and 1 base at J; junction bases unmatched: 5. Germline V CDR1 and CDR2: SGHDN, FVKESK. The CDR3 extends over 15 amino acids.

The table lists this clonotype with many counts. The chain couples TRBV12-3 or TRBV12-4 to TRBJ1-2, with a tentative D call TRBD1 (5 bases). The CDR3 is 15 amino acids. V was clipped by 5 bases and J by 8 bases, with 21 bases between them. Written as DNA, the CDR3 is TGTGCCAGCAGTCAGGGCCTCCCTACAGCTATCGGCTACACCTTC. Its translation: CASSQGLPTAIGYTF.

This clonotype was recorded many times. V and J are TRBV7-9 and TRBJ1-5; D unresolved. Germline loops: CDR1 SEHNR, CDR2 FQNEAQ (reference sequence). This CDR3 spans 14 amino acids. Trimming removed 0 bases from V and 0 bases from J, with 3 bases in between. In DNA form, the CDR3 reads TGTGCCAGCAGCTTAGCTAATAGCAATCAGCCCCAGCATTTT. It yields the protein CASSLANSNQPQHF.

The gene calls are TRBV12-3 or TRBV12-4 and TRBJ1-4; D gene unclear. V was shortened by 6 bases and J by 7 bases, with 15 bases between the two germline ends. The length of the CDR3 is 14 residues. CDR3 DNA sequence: TGTGCCAGCAGACAAGGACGGAGACCTGAAAAACTGTTTTTT. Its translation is CASRQGRRPEKLFF.

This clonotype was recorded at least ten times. The CDR3 sequence: CSAAAKGLARVGEQFF. The CDR3 coding sequence is TGCAGTGCTGCAGCAAAGGGACTAGCGCGAGTGGGTGAGCAGTTCTTC. This chain links TRBV20-1 with TRBJ2-1; 10 bases agree with TRBD2. Unmatched junction bases numbered 16, after V lost 5 bases and J lost 9 bases. Germline V gives CDR1 DFQATT, CDR2 SNEGSKA (reference sequence). The CDR3 is 16 amino acids.